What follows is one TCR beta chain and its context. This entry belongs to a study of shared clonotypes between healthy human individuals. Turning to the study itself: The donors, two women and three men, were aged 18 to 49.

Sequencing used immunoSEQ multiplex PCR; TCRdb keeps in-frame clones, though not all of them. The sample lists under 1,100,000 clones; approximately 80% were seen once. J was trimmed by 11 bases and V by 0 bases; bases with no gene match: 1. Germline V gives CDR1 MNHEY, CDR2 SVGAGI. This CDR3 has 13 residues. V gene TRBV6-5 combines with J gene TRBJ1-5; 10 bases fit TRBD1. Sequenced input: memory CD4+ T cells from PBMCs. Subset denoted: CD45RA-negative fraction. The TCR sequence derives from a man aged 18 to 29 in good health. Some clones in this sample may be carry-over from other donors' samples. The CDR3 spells CASSYSTGGAQHF. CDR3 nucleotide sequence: TGTGCCAGCAGTTACTCGACAGGGGGCGCCCAGCATTTT.